This section outlines one TCR beta chain sequence together with its context. CDR1 is MNHNS and CDR2 is SASEGT in the germline V gene. The CDR3 runs to 16 residues. The V end was cut by 4 bases, the J end by 1 base, with 11 bases between. Described treatment: oral pan-JAK inhibitor, 5-10 mg twice daily. The sample is drawn from a study of CD8+ T cells in alopecia areata. TCR sequencing used cDNA made by reverse transcription of extracted RNA. Sequencing used immunoSEQ multiplex PCR; TCRdb keeps in-frame clones, though not all of them. The sample shows under 350,000 clones, about three fifths of them seen only once.

This chain links TRBV6-1 with TRBJ2-6; possibly TRBD1 for D (6 bases). The source was CD4+ T cells sorted from blood, collected at week 24, from a patient treated with tofacitinib. The clonotype was recovered from a human donor with alopecia areata. The CDR3 sequence: CASSAGRGSGANVLTF. CDR3 bases: TGTGCCAGCAGTGCGGGTAGGGGGTCTGGGGCCAACGTCCTGACTTTC.